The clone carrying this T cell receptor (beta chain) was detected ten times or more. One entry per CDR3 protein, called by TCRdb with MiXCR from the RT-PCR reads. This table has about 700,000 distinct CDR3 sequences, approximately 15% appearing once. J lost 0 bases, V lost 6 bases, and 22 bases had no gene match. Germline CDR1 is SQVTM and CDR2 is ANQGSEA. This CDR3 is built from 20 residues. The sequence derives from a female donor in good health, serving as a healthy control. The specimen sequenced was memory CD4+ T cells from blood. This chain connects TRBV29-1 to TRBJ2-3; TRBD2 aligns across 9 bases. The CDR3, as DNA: TGCAGCGTGCTAAGCTATAACAGGGGAAGCGGGAGGTTTAGCACAGATACGCAGTATTTT. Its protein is CSVLSYNRGSGRFSTDTQYF.